This TCR beta chain was profiled in a study of radiation and T cells in renal cell carcinoma. Study-level points and caveats: From baseline, blood top tumor clonotypes peaked at 2 weeks post-radiation.

A word on this clone: Antigen specificity is unknown.

TCRdb's table, derived via immunoSEQ multiplex PCR, lists solely in-frame clones and lacks some. The sample yields more than 120,000 clones, around 88% seen once. V lost 3 bases to trimming and J lost 1 base, with 13 bases between them. The CDR3 totals 15 residues. Germline assignment: CDR1 SGDLS and CDR2 YYNGEE. Noted time point: blood 4 weeks post-SBRT, at nephrectomy. Treatment meaning: 15 Gy SBRT to primary tumor, nephrectomy 4 weeks later. Nephrectomy followed 15 Gy stereotactic body radiation by 4 weeks. The tumor was a clear cell renal cell carcinoma. Sequencing was performed on blood, taken from a patient whose treatment included radiotherapy and nephrectomy. This rearrangement joins TRBV9 to TRBJ1-2; a weak D match, TRBD1 (6 bases). This receptor was identified in a woman in her forties or fifties with renal cell carcinoma. Here the CDR3 reads CASSASGQLNYGYTF. The DNA for the CDR3 is TGTGCCAGCAGCGCATCGGGACAACTTAACTATGGCTACACCTTC.